A selection of T cell receptor beta chains follows, all from one sample in a study of CD8 T cells in ankylosing spondylitis. TCRdb re-called the 5' RACE reads with MiXCR, one entry per CDR3 protein. Here the sample spans fewer than 400,000 distinct CDR3 sequences, approximately 20% being singletons. The sample consisted of blood, either unsorted or a sorted T cell fraction (not recorded which). These receptors were collected from a male donor with ankylosing spondylitis. CDR3s include the opening cysteine and the closing phenylalanine or tryptophan. The order of the fields is V gene, CDR3 length, CDR3 protein.

TRBV6-1 19 CASSLPPGLAGYTTDTQYF
TRBV27 15 CASSYMGTGTEKLFF
TRBV5-6 14 CASSWTGLPYEQYF
TRBV20-1 15 CSASRGRGLGSPLHF
TRBV7-8 12 CASSFPGRGYTF
TRBV3-1 16 CASSQLSGLTYNEQFF
TRBV3-1 15 CASSQNQNPNEKLFF
TRBV20-1 14 CSATGSLGQETQYF
TRBV3-1 12 CASSHPAWELFF
TRBV6-1 17 CASSRAGTSGSTDTQYF
TRBV29-1 16 CSVPPGQNRPSGEQFF
TRBV12-3/TRBV12-4 14 CASSSDRGHQPQHF
TRBV27 15 CASSPHLVPRHTQYF
TRBV27 13 CASSSGNNQPQHF
TRBV5-1 15 CASSFGPTSNQPQHF
TRBV7-9 16 CASSLGLAENYNEQFF
TRBV28 15 CASSLWGGLYNEQFF
TRBV20-1 11 CSAREVSIQYF
TRBV28 14 CASRPKAKTDTQYF
TRBV5-1 13 CASSTGQGGKLFF
TRBV7-2 14 CASSFNRGDYEQYF
TRBV28 15 CASSLIRTSYNEQFF
TRBV9 19 CASSVAGSLEQLSGNTIYF
TRBV11-1 18 CASSLSGTSEGRTDTQYF
TRBV18 13 CASSPDIDEKLFF
TRBV4-3 16 CASSQEPTAGANVLTF
TRBV11-2 15 CASSLDGGGFYGYTF
TRBV11-2 14 CASNPTLGRNEQFF
TRBV28 15 CASSPRGVSYNEQFF
TRBV27 16 CASSLVSGRWTGELFF
TRBV5-6 15 CASSLARSPRDTQYF
TRBV20-1 15 CSARDSGKGTAEAFF
TRBV18 14 CASSPQVAKNIQYF
TRBV27 13 CASSFRGQREAFF
TRBV7-8 16 CASSLAASGISGELFF
TRBV7-2 16 CASSGGLAGAKNIQYF
TRBV5-1 14 CASSQQGSFEKLFF
TRBV5-6 12 CASSLYEYEQYF
TRBV20-1 14 CSASSRAGTGELFF
TRBV19 14 CASSIFLTGQGAFF
TRBV14 19 CASSQDRGYGSNVYNEQFF
TRBV6-4 13 CASSDARGVRFFF
TRBV28 16 CATTTGVQGGSYEQYF
TRBV20-1 13 CSALYGPTYEQYF
TRBV6-2/TRBV6-3 11 CASKAYNEQFF
TRBV10-3 13 CAISPRGPGELFF
TRBV6-2/TRBV6-3 14 CASSWLGGGYEQYF
TRBV25-1 15 CASSAAGSGADTQYF